These T cell receptor beta chains were read from a single sample in a study of CD8 T cells in ankylosing spondylitis. TCRdb recomputed calls from the 5' RACE reads with MiXCR, one row per CDR3 protein. Of a few hundred thousand distinct CDR3 sequences listed, 20% to 25% are singletons. The sample comprised blood, either unsorted or a sorted T cell fraction (not recorded which). The receptor set was obtained from a male donor with ankylosing spondylitis. Each CDR3 is given with its conserved first and last residue.

v_call: TRBV5-1
cdr3_length: 17
cdr3_aa: CASSQGLAGVSYNEQFF

v_call: TRBV6-5
cdr3_length: 17
cdr3_aa: CASSYSAGARETGELFF

v_call: TRBV4-2
cdr3_length: 18
cdr3_aa: CASSPLLGLAGMWDTQYF

v_call: TRBV6-2/TRBV6-3
cdr3_length: 17
cdr3_aa: CASSFGLAGPGKNEQFF

v_call: TRBV9
cdr3_length: 16
cdr3_aa: CASSVVSSGSYNEQFF

v_call: TRBV7-2
cdr3_length: 17
cdr3_aa: CASSLTLASGRSNEQFF

v_call: TRBV11-2
cdr3_length: 15
cdr3_aa: CASSNEGGSNQPQHF

v_call: TRBV5-1
cdr3_length: 16
cdr3_aa: CASSSRQGLRYNEQFF

v_call: TRBV5-1
cdr3_length: 16
cdr3_aa: CASSHGQGAERSPLHF

v_call: TRBV5-1
cdr3_length: 16
cdr3_aa: CASSWGPSREGNEQFF

v_call: TRBV15
cdr3_length: 14
cdr3_aa: CATSRDVQNTEAFF

v_call: TRBV20-1
cdr3_length: 15
cdr3_aa: CSARDRGSPGYEQYF

v_call: TRBV19
cdr3_length: 19
cdr3_aa: CASSIIFVGAGPAENIQYF

v_call: TRBV7-9
cdr3_length: 17
cdr3_aa: CASSHGVSGSFTDTQYF

v_call: TRBV9
cdr3_length: 15
cdr3_aa: CASSVLASNPDTQYF

v_call: TRBV5-6
cdr3_length: 13
cdr3_aa: CASSPAGVEGYTF

v_call: TRBV5-1
cdr3_length: 17
cdr3_aa: CASSPRPGGSSYNEQFF

v_call: TRBV14
cdr3_length: 17
cdr3_aa: CASSQLSGDQRNEKLFF

v_call: TRBV11-2
cdr3_length: 18
cdr3_aa: CASSLRVTGGRGYSEAFF

v_call: TRBV11-3
cdr3_length: 15
cdr3_aa: CASSTPGGRNSPLHF

v_call: TRBV25-1
cdr3_length: 14
cdr3_aa: CASSEHTGNQPQHF

v_call: TRBV7-8
cdr3_length: 15
cdr3_aa: CASSLSPGRWETQYF

v_call: TRBV24-1
cdr3_length: 16
cdr3_aa: CATSDSARTRKETQYF

v_call: TRBV9
cdr3_length: 16
cdr3_aa: CASSRTPGPSTDTQYF

v_call: TRBV4-1
cdr3_length: 15
cdr3_aa: CASSQRDGSTDTQYF

v_call: TRBV4-2
cdr3_length: 15
cdr3_aa: CASSQELGLNTEAFF

v_call: TRBV28
cdr3_length: 15
cdr3_aa: CASTDPGQANQPQHF

v_call: TRBV7-2
cdr3_length: 14
cdr3_aa: CASSYAANTGELFF

v_call: TRBV6-2/TRBV6-3
cdr3_length: 12
cdr3_aa: CASSGRVSEQYF

v_call: TRBV4-2
cdr3_length: 16
cdr3_aa: CASSHPTSGRYNEQFF

v_call: TRBV5-1
cdr3_length: 15
cdr3_aa: CASSLGGITNEKLFF

v_call: TRBV5-1
cdr3_length: 13
cdr3_aa: CASSFDGDYEQYF

v_call: TRBV12-3/TRBV12-4
cdr3_length: 15
cdr3_aa: CASSQLTGRTYEQYF

v_call: TRBV28
cdr3_length: 15
cdr3_aa: CASSPGRTTNYGYTF

v_call: TRBV20-1
cdr3_length: 14
cdr3_aa: CSASRDRGGYGYTF

v_call: TRBV5-1
cdr3_length: 14
cdr3_aa: CASSPVMGSTEAFF

v_call: TRBV5-1
cdr3_length: 16
cdr3_aa: CASSFSGGTNTGELFF

v_call: TRBV28
cdr3_length: 13
cdr3_aa: CASKHPSHYEQYF

v_call: TRBV11-2
cdr3_length: 14
cdr3_aa: CASSSNHPGDEQFF

v_call: TRBV10-2
cdr3_length: 13
cdr3_aa: CASRQDVHNEQFF

v_call: TRBV27
cdr3_length: 16
cdr3_aa: CASSLPPGRSTDTQYF

v_call: TRBV30
cdr3_length: 13
cdr3_aa: CAWDPGLYNEQFF

v_call: TRBV7-3
cdr3_length: 17
cdr3_aa: CASSLIASGNSLDTQYF

v_call: TRBV7-2
cdr3_length: 15
cdr3_aa: CASSLALGAYNEQFF

v_call: TRBV29-1
cdr3_length: 14
cdr3_aa: CSVKGTGVDTEAFF

v_call: TRBV7-9
cdr3_length: 14
cdr3_aa: CASRSGGSDSPLHF

v_call: TRBV20-1
cdr3_length: 12
cdr3_aa: CSAPRNGQPQHF

v_call: TRBV5-1
cdr3_length: 16
cdr3_aa: CASSLRLAHGGGELFF

v_call: TRBV5-1
cdr3_length: 13
cdr3_aa: CASSSLTSDEQYF

v_call: TRBV30
cdr3_length: 15
cdr3_aa: CAWSRDTSSGNTIYF

v_call: TRBV12-3/TRBV12-4
cdr3_length: 14
cdr3_aa: CASSLGTPGETQYF

v_call: TRBV12-3/TRBV12-4
cdr3_length: 17
cdr3_aa: CASSLGTGVLSNQPQHF

v_call: TRBV6-5
cdr3_length: 16
cdr3_aa: CASSYSTEGRGNTIYF

v_call: TRBV24-1
cdr3_length: 16
cdr3_aa: CATSDSSGRSYNEQFF

v_call: TRBV20-1
cdr3_length: 16
cdr3_aa: CSARDSGQLMNTEAFF